One sample yielded the 9 T cell receptor beta chains listed below, sequenced in a study of Tregs in tolerant kidney transplant recipients. Assay: immunoSEQ multiplex PCR; the TCRdb copy retains only in-frame clones and omits some. The sample includes approximately 98,000 clones, roughly 89% seen only once; the top ten take nearly 0.35%. The source material was CD4+ T cells from blood, sampled before the transplant. The receptors were sampled from a human donor who received a combined kidney and bone marrow transplant.

The CDR3 DNA follows: TGTGCCAGCAGCTTAAGAGGGAGGAACACAGATACGCAGTATTTT. Protein sequence: CASSLRGRNTDTQYF. J is TRBJ2-3 and V is TRBV13; perhaps TRBD2 as D (6 bases). The CDR3 runs to 15 residues. CDR1 PRHDT and CDR2 FYEKMQ come from the germline V gene (reference sequence). Trimming removed 2 bases from V and 2 bases from J, with 11 bases in between.

The V and J genes are TRBV4-2 and TRBJ2-1, with D possibly TRBD1 on 6 matching bases. CDR1 is LGHNA and CDR2 is YNFKEQ in the germline V gene. V lost 0 bases to trimming and J lost 15 bases, with 12 bases between them. The CDR3 runs to 12 residues. In DNA form, the CDR3 reads TGTGCCAGCAGCCAAGATAGGGGGTCTCCGTTCTTC. This sequence encodes CASSQDRGSPFF.

The chain links TRBV11-2 to TRBJ2-1; 7 bases are shared with TRBD2. The V and J ends lost 5 bases and 1 base, in that order; junction bases with no gene match: 11. The CDR3 loop spans 17 amino acids. CDR1 and CDR2 (germline): SGHAT, FQNNGV. The CDR3 loop is CASSQQPGLPSYNEQFF. CDR3 DNA sequence: TGTGCCAGCAGCCAACAGCCGGGACTACCTTCCTACAATGAGCAGTTCTTC.

The chain employs TRBV6-5 and TRBJ2-5, with TRBD2 matching over 9 bases. The ends lost 6 bases at V and 4 bases at J; junction bases unmatched: 6. The CDR3 is made up of 14 amino acids. Germline CDR1 reads MNHEY; CDR2 reads SVGAGI. CDR3 region: CASSPGLAGETQYF. CDR3 nucleotides: TGTGCCAGCAGCCCGGGACTAGCAGGAGAGACCCAGTACTTC.

The V and J genes are TRBV2 and TRBJ1-2, with 7 bases identical to TRBD1. The CDR3 has 14 amino acids. The germline gives CDR1 SNHLY, CDR2 FYNNEI. The J segment lost 4 bases and the V segment lost 6 bases, leaving 8 bases of the junction unmatched. The CDR3: CASSRMEGAYGYTF. In DNA, the CDR3 is TGTGCCAGCAGCCGCATGGAGGGGGCCTATGGCTACACCTTC.

V gene TRBV5-1 combines with J gene TRBJ2-5; the D gene is possibly TRBD1 (5 bases). V was cut by 3 bases and J by 6 bases, with 15 bases left in between. The CDR3 has 14 amino acids. CDR1 SGHRS and CDR2 YFSETQ come from the germline V gene. CDR3 loop: CASSSDNPPQTQYF. The CDR3 DNA is TGCGCCAGCAGCTCGGACAACCCCCCCCAGACCCAGTACTTC.

The rearrangement uses TRBV4-1 and TRBJ2-3, with 7 bases that match TRBD1. V was pared by 0 bases and J by 2 bases, with 8 bases of the junction left unmatched. This CDR3 has 17 residues. Germline V gene data show CDR1 as MGHRA and CDR2 as YSYEKL. DNA for the CDR3: TGCGCCAGCAGCCAAGATCTAGGGGGCGGGCCCACAGATACGCAGTATTTT. This codes for CASSQDLGGGPTDTQYF.

This chain joins TRBV5-5 and TRBJ1-4; D gene unclear. The germline V gene encodes CDR1 SGHKS and CDR2 YYEKEE (reference sequence). This CDR3 is 14 amino acids long. V was cut by 0 bases and J by 4 bases, with 7 bases left in between. The CDR3 region is CASSLVHINEKLFF. The DNA of the CDR3 is TGTGCCAGCAGCTTGGTGCACATTAATGAAAAACTGTTTTTT. Full variable domain (rest looked up from reference TRBV5-5 and TRBJ1-4): DAGVTQSPTHLIKTRGQQVTLRCSPISGHKSVSWYQQVLGQGPQFIFQYYEKEERGRGNFPDRFSARQFPNYSSELNVNALLLGDSALYLCASSLVHINEKLFFGSGTQLSVL.

This chain uses TRBV4-1 with TRBJ2-5; TRBD2 agrees at 14 bases. V trimming: 4 bases; J trimming: 4 bases; junction bases outside the gene matches: 5. CDR3 length equals 16 residues. CDR1 MGHRA and CDR2 YSYEKL come from the germline V gene. DNA for the CDR3: TGCGCCAGCAGCCCGGGACTAGCGGGGGCCATAGAGACCCAGTACTTC. Translated, it gives CASSPGLAGAIETQYF.